A single sample is the source of the 27 T cell receptor beta chains below, sequenced in a study of Ad26.COV2.S vaccination and SARS-CoV-2 variants (dated by TCRdb to the early 2020s). The treatment or condition label for this specimen denotes: roughly 18 received Ad26.COV2.S at low or high dose, single or two shots; about five received placebo; per-sample allocation not given. For vaccine and placebo recipients, the sequenced repertoires came from samples collected on day 63 after the first injection. Preparation of the library involved the immunoSEQ multiplex PCR assay. The clones in this table, taken by TCRdb from immuneACCESS, are in-frame only. Not every clone is retained; where verified, under half of the shortfall comes from an unresolved V gene, and the cause of the rest is unknown. Present in this sample are 290,000 or so clones, around 87% of which were seen just once. Approximately 3.4% of the sample comes from the top ten.

This specimen was peripheral blood, taken in a trial of Ad26.COV2.S vaccine versus placebo. Receptor source: a person aged 18-60 years who received the Ad26.COV2.S COVID-19 vaccine or a placebo.

The chain recombines TRBV5-8 with TRBJ1-5, with 8 positions matching TRBD1. Per germline, CDR1 SGHTS and CDR2 YDEGEE. With V trimmed by 4 bases and J by 6 bases, 9 bases remained unmatched. The CDR3 is 15 residues long. The CDR3 DNA follows: TGTGCCAGCAGCCTGACCATTCAGGGGGCTCAGCCCCAGCATTTT. Translating it yields CASSLTIQGAQPQHF. Full variable domain (remainder filled in from reference TRBV5-8 and TRBJ1-5): EAGVTQSPTHLIKTRGQQATLRCSPISGHTSVYWYQQALGLGLQFLLWYDEGEERNRGNFPPRFSGRQFPNYSSELNVNALELEDSALYLCASSLTIQGAQPQHFGDGTRLSIL.

This chain connects TRBV10-3 to TRBJ1-2; TRBD1 might be the D (5 bases). The V and J ends lost 7 bases and 3 bases respectively, with 12 bases between them. There are 13 residues in the CDR3. CDR1 ENHRY and CDR2 SYGVKD come from the germline V gene. The CDR3 loop is CAITGGSHYGYTF. The CDR3, as DNA: TGTGCCATCACCGGGGGTTCGCACTATGGCTACACCTTC.

Only a few counts were recorded for this clone. As DNA, the CDR3 is TGCGCCAGCAGCTTGGGGGGAAACACTGAAGCTTTCTTT. Amino acids: CASSLGGNTEAFF. The gene calls are TRBV5-1 and TRBJ1-1; no clear D gene. The CDR3 has 13 residues. V lost 0 bases and J 2 bases, leaving 5 bases between the germline ends. CDR1 is SGHRS, CDR2 YFSETQ, per germline. Filled out from reference TRBV5-1 and TRBJ1-1, the complete variable domain reads KAGVTQTPRYLIKTRGQQVTLSCSPISGHRSVSWYQQTPGQGLQFLFEYFSETQRNKGNFPGRFSGRQFSNSRSEMNVSTLELGDSALYLCASSLGGNTEAFFGQGTRLTVV.

The V gene is TRBV10-1, the J gene TRBJ2-3, with a possible D match to TRBD1 (6 bases). CDR1 and CDR2 (germline): WNHNN, SYGVQD (reference sequence). The length of the CDR3 is 15 residues. V dropped 0 bases and J dropped 2 bases, with 9 bases sitting between them. For the CDR3, the DNA is TGCGCCAGCAGTGAGTCTAGGACAGCCACAGATACGCAGTATTTT. Translation gives CASSESRTATDTQYF.

This chain uses TRBV5-4 with TRBJ2-7; 8 bases are shared with TRBD2. Germline assignment: CDR1 SGHNT and CDR2 YYREEE (reference sequence). The CDR3 covers 15 residues. The V segment lost 4 bases and the J segment 3 bases; nucleotides outside the gene matches: 9. CDR3 sequence reads: CASSPGSGTFYEQYF. The CDR3 bases are TGTGCCAGCAGCCCGGGTAGCGGGACGTTCTACGAGCAGTACTTC.

The chain combines TRBV7-2 with TRBJ1-2; no firm D call. Germline V gene sequence: CDR1 SGHTA, CDR2 FQGNSA. The V end was cut by 3 bases, the J end by 2 bases, with 7 bases between. CDR3 size: 13 residues. The chain's CDR3 is CASSFDTNYGYTF. In DNA, the CDR3 is TGTGCCAGCAGCTTCGACACCAACTATGGCTACACCTTC. The full variable domain, its missing parts supplied by reference TRBV7-2 and TRBJ1-2, is GAGVSQSPSNKVTEKGKDVELRCDPISGHTALYWYRQSLGQGLEFLIYFQGNSAPDKSGLPSDRFSAERTGGSVSTLTIQRTQQEDSAVYLCASSFDTNYGYTFGSGTRLTVV.

This clone has ten or more counts. The chain combines TRBV19 with TRBJ1-5, with 9 nucleotides matching TRBD1. The CDR3 has 18 amino acids. Germline values: CDR1 LNHDA, CDR2 SQIVND (reference sequence). The V gene end was trimmed by 5 bases and the J gene end by 0 bases; junction bases not matched to a gene: 11. This CDR3 reads CASSHGTGNSISNQPQHF. The CDR3 nucleotides read TGTGCCAGTAGTCACGGGACAGGGAATTCTATTAGCAATCAGCCCCAGCATTTT.

This chain uses TRBV3-1 (or the pseudogene TRBV3-2) with TRBJ2-3, with 12 bases aligning to TRBD2. The V gene's germline CDR1 is LGHDT and CDR2 YNNKEL (reference sequence). The CDR3 runs 19 residues. The ends lost 3 bases at V and 2 bases at J; junction bases unmatched: 12. CDR3 region: CASSHQSRGTSGYTDTQYF. The CDR3 DNA sequence: TGTGCCAGCAGCCATCAAAGCCGGGGGACTAGCGGGTACACAGATACGCAGTATTTT.

The V and J genes are TRBV9 and TRBJ2-5, with D hard to call. Trimming pared 3 bases from V and 5 bases from J, leaving 17 bases between. Germline lookup yields CDR1 SGDLS and CDR2 YYNGEE. The CDR3 contains 15 residues. The DNA of the CDR3 is TGTGCCAGCAGCGCCGACTCCGCCCGCCGGGAGACCCAGTACTTC. Translated, it gives CASSADSARRETQYF.

The chain links TRBV3-1 (or the pseudogene TRBV3-2) to TRBJ1-6; D is undetermined. The CDR3 spans 13 residues. Germline V gene lookup returns CDR1 LGHDT and CDR2 YNNKEL (reference sequence). V shed 4 bases and J shed 7 bases, with 8 bases lying between them. The CDR3 protein is CASSLRTNSPLHF. Written as DNA, the CDR3 is TGTGCCAGCAGCCTACGGACCAATTCACCCCTCCACTTT.

This clone was seen once. The V and J genes are TRBV4-1 and TRBJ2-1; TRBD2 is a possible D gene (6 bases). The germline V gene has CDR1 MGHRA and CDR2 YSYEKL. CDR3 length equals 17 residues. V was clipped by 3 bases and J by 4 bases, with 19 bases between them. Here the CDR3 DNA reads TGCGCCAGCAGCCACCCCGCGACTAGACAGCCTTACAATGAGCAGTTCTTC. This sequence encodes CASSHPATRQPYNEQFF.

V gene TRBV6-6 combines with J gene TRBJ1-4, with no clear D. The germline CDR1 and CDR2 sequences are MNHNY and SVGAGI (reference sequence). Trimming removed 4 bases at V and 6 bases at J, with 9 bases between. The CDR3 totals 13 residues. CDR3 nucleotides: TGTGCCAGCAGTTTACCCATGGATGAAAAACTGTTTTTT. This encodes CASSLPMDEKLFF.

The chain recombines TRBV3-1 (or the pseudogene TRBV3-2) with TRBJ2-3; no clear D. V was cut by 0 bases and J by 4 bases, with 11 bases left in between. The CDR3 has 15 residues. Germline CDR1 LGHDT, CDR2 YNNKEL (reference sequence). CDR3 coding DNA: TGTGCCAGCAGCCAAGAAATCGTTTCTCCAGATACGCAGTATTTT. Translation: CASSQEIVSPDTQYF.

The rearrangement links TRBV6-5 to TRBJ1-4; maybe TRBD1 (5 bases). The ends were cut back, 1 base at V and 0 bases at J, with 9 bases in the middle. Germline V gene data show CDR1 as MNHEY and CDR2 as SVGAGI. The CDR3 is made up of 16 amino acids. The CDR3 DNA follows: TGTGCCAGCAGTTACTATGGGGGGGCAACTAATGAAAAACTGTTTTTT. Translation: CASSYYGGATNEKLFF.

This clone was recorded only once. This chain uses TRBV3-1 (or the pseudogene TRBV3-2) with TRBJ2-7; 7 positions agree with TRBD2. This CDR3 has 15 residues. Germline-derived CDR1 and CDR2 are LGHDT and YNNKEL (reference sequence). V shed 0 bases, J shed 2 bases, and the junction held 4 bases outside the gene matches. The CDR3 loop is CASSQDLLAAYEQYF. DNA of the CDR3: TGTGCCAGCAGCCAAGATCTTCTAGCGGCCTACGAGCAGTACTTC.

This chain uses TRBV6-6 with TRBJ2-7; D is ambiguous. CDR1 is MNHNY and CDR2 is SVGAGI in the germline V gene (reference sequence). This CDR3 comprises 12 residues. Trimming took 0 bases from V and 7 from J, leaving 7 bases between them. CDR3 DNA: TGTGCCAGCAGTTACTCGGATGGAGAGCAGTACTTC. Protein sequence: CASSYSDGEQYF.

CDR3 protein: CASSPGIGVYGYTF. The DNA for the CDR3 is TGTGCCAGCAGCCCCGGGATAGGGGTCTATGGCTACACCTTC. This chain connects TRBV3-1 (or the pseudogene TRBV3-2) to TRBJ1-2; D may be TRBD1 (5 bases). Trimming took 4 bases from V and 4 from J, leaving 13 bases between them. This CDR3 has 14 amino acids. CDR1 is LGHDT and CDR2 is YNNKEL in the germline V gene (reference sequence).

The rearrangement links TRBV12-3 or TRBV12-4 to TRBJ1-6; no clear D. CDR3 length: 13 amino acids. Trimming took 7 bases from V and 6 from J, leaving 10 bases between them. CDR3 in amino acids: CASTAGGNSPLHF. CDR3 coding DNA: TGTGCCAGCACCGCCGGTGGTAATTCACCCCTCCACTTT.

The V call is TRBV12-3 or TRBV12-4, the J call TRBJ2-5, with D perhaps assigned TRBD1 or TRBD2 (5 bases each). With 4 bases removed from V and 2 bases from J, the gap between germline ends came to 5 bases. The CDR3 is 12 residues long. CDR3 in amino acids: CASSWGQETQYF. As DNA, the CDR3 is TGTGCCAGCAGTTGGGGGCAAGAGACCCAGTACTTC.

This chain joins TRBV7-2 and TRBJ1-2; 11 nucleotides line up with TRBD1. Unmatched junction bases numbered 7, after V lost 5 bases and J lost 5 bases. The CDR3 loop spans 15 amino acids. Germline CDR1 SGHTA, CDR2 FQGNSA. CDR3 region: CASSGGQGALYGYTF. Here the CDR3 DNA reads TGTGCCAGCAGCGGCGGACAGGGGGCGCTTTATGGCTACACCTTC.

This sequence joins TRBV25-1 and TRBJ1-1; the D gene is possibly TRBD1 (6 bases). CDR1 MGHDK and CDR2 SYGVNS come from the germline V gene. The CDR3 extends over 12 amino acids. Trimming pared 5 bases from V and 10 bases from J, leaving 14 bases between. DNA for the CDR3: TGTGCCAGCAGTAAACTACAGGGACCAGCTTTCTTT. Its translation: CASSKLQGPAFF.

The chain links TRBV19 to TRBJ2-2; the D gene is possibly TRBD1 (6 bases). The V gene lost 4 bases and the J gene lost 5 bases, with 11 bases spanning the gap. Germline V gives CDR1 LNHDA, CDR2 SQIVND (reference sequence). The CDR3 length is 14 residues. The CDR3 loop is CASSTLQGTGELFF. DNA of the CDR3: TGTGCCAGTAGTACCCTACAGGGTACCGGGGAGCTGTTTTTT.

The chain couples TRBV7-2 to TRBJ2-5, with 12 bases lining up with TRBD2. The CDR3 is made up of 18 amino acids. Germline V gene sequence: CDR1 SGHTA, CDR2 FQGNSA. V lost 2 bases, J lost 1 base, and 8 bases stayed unmatched. The CDR3 loop reads CASSLLTSGGYSQETQYF. CDR3 DNA: TGTGCCAGCAGCTTACTGACTAGCGGGGGCTACTCCCAAGAGACCCAGTACTTC.

J is TRBJ2-3 and V is TRBV4-2, with TRBD2 matching 10 bases. The CDR3 runs 16 residues. Per the germline V gene, CDR1 is LGHNA and CDR2 is YNFKEQ. V trimming: 4 bases; J trimming: 5 bases; junction bases outside the gene matches: 9. Here the CDR3 DNA reads TGTGCCAGCAGCCCAAGCGGGACTAGCGCTGAAGATACGCAGTATTTT. It is translated as CASSPSGTSAEDTQYF.

V and J are TRBV5-1 and TRBJ2-5; unclear D gene. CDR1 is SGHRS, CDR2 YFSETQ, per germline. The CDR3 contains 16 residues. V was trimmed by 3 bases and J by 5 bases, leaving 20 bases between them. CDR3 in amino acids: CASSSGGDVGRETQYF. For the CDR3, the DNA is TGCGCCAGCAGCTCCGGTGGGGATGTGGGTCGGGAGACCCAGTACTTC. The full variable domain, rest sourced from reference TRBV5-1 and TRBJ2-5, is KAGVTQTPRYLIKTRGQQVTLSCSPISGHRSVSWYQQTPGQGLQFLFEYFSETQRNKGNFPGRFSGRQFSNSRSEMNVSTLELGDSALYLCASSSGGDVGRETQYFGPGTRLLVL.

The chain is built from TRBV19 and TRBJ1-5; perhaps TRBD1 as D (5 bases). V was pared by 5 bases and J by 2 bases, with 16 bases between. The V gene's germline CDR1 is LNHDA and CDR2 SQIVND (reference sequence). The CDR3 is 16 amino acids. The DNA of the CDR3 is TGTGCCAGTAGTTCTCGAATGGGGCAGGGCAATCAGCCCCAGCATTTT. Translation: CASSSRMGQGNQPQHF.

The chain uses TRBV27 and TRBJ2-7; TRBD1 might be the D (6 bases). The CDR3 consists of 13 residues. Per the germline V gene, CDR1 is MNHEY and CDR2 is SMNVEV (reference sequence). Trimming shortened V by 4 bases and J by 3 bases, and 10 bases separated the two germline ends. This chain's CDR3 is CASSSDSDYEQYF. CDR3 nucleotides: TGTGCCAGCAGTTCGGACAGCGACTACGAGCAGTACTTC.